The T cell receptor (beta chain) under discussion was sequenced for a study of Ad26.COV2.S vaccination and SARS-CoV-2 variants. Looked up from germline, CDR1 is LNHNV and CDR2 is YYDKDF (reference sequence). V lost 3 bases and J lost 5, with 13 bases in between. This CDR3 comprises 14 residues. Clones were read by immunoSEQ multiplex PCR, and TCRdb kept only the in-frame ones, dropping some. The data contain 200,000 to 250,000 clones, roughly 90% of them seen just once; the ten biggest clones take up roughly a tenth. As to treatment: roughly 20 received Ad26.COV2.S at low or high dose, single or two shots; 5 received placebo; per-sample allocation not given. At day 63 after the first vaccine or placebo injection, samples were drawn.

The rearrangement links TRBV15 to TRBJ1-2, with TRBD1 as a possible D gene (6 bases). The sample in question was peripheral blood, obtained in a trial of Ad26.COV2.S vaccine versus placebo. The sequence came from a person aged 18-65 years who received the Ad26.COV2.S COVID-19 vaccine or a placebo. The CDR3 DNA follows: TGTGCCACCAGCAGGCCGGGACAAGTTTATGGCTACACCTTC. This encodes CATSRPGQVYGYTF. The whole variable domain, remainder taken from reference TRBV15 and TRBJ1-2, is DAMVIQNPRYQVTQFGKPVTLSCSQTLNHNVMYWYQQKSSQAPKLLFHYYDKDFNNEADTPDNFQSRRPNTSFCFLDIRSPGLGDTAMYLCATSRPGQVYGYTFGSGTRLTVV.